Presented here are 27 T cell receptor beta chains from one specimen sequenced in a study of blood T cell repertoires in COVID-19. Using immunoSEQ multiplex PCR, the repertoire was profiled, and TCRdb retains in-frame clones only, with some absent. The repertoire has some 130,000 clones, roughly 90% of them found once; the top ten carry about 4%. What was sequenced was peripheral blood. Receptors were obtained from a man aged 45-65 years with active COVID-19.

J is TRBJ1-5 and V is TRBV10-3; maybe TRBD1 (6 bases). CDR3 size: 14 residues. CDR1 and CDR2 (germline): ENHRY, SYGVKD. V was pared by 4 bases and J by 5 bases, with 12 bases between. The CDR3 DNA sequence: TGTGCCATCAGTGGGGGGCAGAGGGATCAGCCCCAGCATTTT. Its translation is CAISGGQRDQPQHF.

This clone was detected once. The V and J genes are TRBV7-2 and TRBJ2-5; 7 bases align to TRBD2. Germline V gives CDR1 SGHTA, CDR2 FQGNSA. The CDR3 runs 15 residues. V lost 2 bases, J lost 2 bases, and 5 bases stayed unmatched. The CDR3 nucleotides are TGTGCCAGCAGCTTAAGGTTGGGGGGGCAAGAGACCCAGTACTTC. It specifies CASSLRLGGQETQYF.

The gene calls are TRBV5-1 and TRBJ1-4; a weak D match, TRBD1 (5 bases). Trimming shortened V by 0 bases and J by 5 bases, and 8 bases separated the two germline ends. This CDR3 has 14 residues. Germline CDR1 reads SGHRS; CDR2 reads YFSETQ. CDR3: CASSLGQSNEKLFF. CDR3 sequence (DNA): TGCGCCAGCAGCTTGGGACAGAGCAATGAAAAACTGTTTTTT.

The chain uses TRBV19 and TRBJ2-5; 7 bases fit TRBD1. The trim removed 7 bases at V and 2 bases at J, leaving 13 bases unmatched. The CDR3 runs 16 residues. The germline V gene encodes CDR1 LNHDA and CDR2 SQIVND (reference sequence). The DNA of the CDR3 is TGTGCCAGTAATAGCCCAGGGGGTTTAGGACAAGAGACCCAGTACTTC. Residues: CASNSPGGLGQETQYF.

In its sample, this clone was seen a few times. This chain connects TRBV6-6 to TRBJ1-6; D perhaps matches TRBD1 (6 bases). There are 19 residues in the CDR3. V lost 6 bases and J lost 7, with 28 bases in between. The germline V gene has CDR1 MNHNY and CDR2 SVGAGI (reference sequence). The CDR3 reads CASSYQGTSAFGRNSPLHF. In DNA, the CDR3 is TGTGCCAGCAGCTACCAGGGGACATCGGCCTTTGGGCGAAATTCACCCCTCCACTTT.

J is TRBJ2-1 and V is TRBV5-4; 7 positions agree with TRBD2. The CDR3 spans 17 residues. Germline-derived CDR1 and CDR2 are SGHNT and YYREEE (reference sequence). Trimming removed 4 bases from V and 4 bases from J; junction bases left unmatched: 14. The CDR3 DNA follows: TGTGCCAGCAGCCGGAGCGGGGAGGGACTCAATTACAATGAGCAGTTCTTC. This encodes CASSRSGEGLNYNEQFF.

DNA of the CDR3: TGTGCCAGTAGTAACACGAGGACTGAAGCTTTCTTT. This encodes CASSNTRTEAFF. The V call is TRBV19, the J call TRBJ1-1; no firm D call. The germline V gene encodes CDR1 LNHDA and CDR2 SQIVND (reference sequence). CDR3 length: 12 residues. The V and J ends lost 4 bases and 5 bases respectively, with 8 bases between them.

This clone was counted between two and nine times. This chain links TRBV19 with TRBJ1-1, with 8 bases identical to TRBD1. The CDR3 extends over 12 amino acids. The trim removed 8 bases at V and 11 bases at J, leaving 10 bases unmatched. The germline gives CDR1 LNHDA, CDR2 SQIVND (reference sequence). The CDR3 loop reads CASRQRTGTAFF. The CDR3, as DNA: TGTGCCAGTCGGCAGCGGACAGGGACCGCTTTCTTT.

The chain couples TRBV3-1 (or the pseudogene TRBV3-2) to TRBJ2-1; 7 bases map to TRBD2. The CDR3 has 15 amino acids. The germline gives CDR1 LGHDT, CDR2 YNNKEL (reference sequence). Losses at the gene ends were 1 base for V and 6 bases for J; bases not matched to a gene: 6. In DNA form, the CDR3 reads TGTGCCAGCAGCCAAGTCGTCTCGGGGGGCAATGAGCAGTTCTTC. Translating it yields CASSQVVSGGNEQFF.

CDR3 bases: TGCGCCAGCAGCTTGGACTTGCCGGGTAGTGAGCAGTACTTC. Translating it yields CASSLDLPGSEQYF. The rearrangement links TRBV5-1 to TRBJ2-7; no clear D gene. The germline V gene encodes CDR1 SGHRS and CDR2 YFSETQ. With 0 bases removed from V and 7 bases from J, the gap between germline ends came to 14 bases. The CDR3 consists of 14 residues.

The chain is built from TRBV5-1 and TRBJ2-7; tentative D call: TRBD2 (6 bases). With 4 bases removed from V and 5 bases from J, the gap between germline ends came to 25 bases. Germline CDR1 reads SGHRS; CDR2 reads YFSETQ. This CDR3 is 17 amino acids long. The CDR3 loop reads CASSPWGDDGFSHEQYV. CDR3 bases: TGCGCCAGCAGCCCGTGGGGGGACGATGGATTTTCCCACGAGCAGTACGTC.

The rearrangement uses TRBV5-5 and TRBJ1-2; no definite D call. Germline CDR1 SGHKS, CDR2 YYEKEE (reference sequence). The CDR3 has 16 amino acids. Trimming removed 0 bases at V and 4 bases at J, with 16 bases between. The CDR3 DNA reads TGTGCCAGCAGCTTGGCCCTAAGCCGGGGTCTCTATGGCTACACCTTC. This codes for CASSLALSRGLYGYTF.

The genes are TRBV6-5 and TRBJ2-5, with a possible D match to TRBD2 (7 bases). Germline-derived CDR1 and CDR2 are MNHEY and SVGAGI. The CDR3 contains 15 residues. The ends were cut back, 7 bases at V and 4 bases at J, with 19 bases in the middle. CDR3 in DNA: TGTGCCAGCAAAGCAACCCAGGGGAGGGGAGAGACCCAGTACTTC. Protein: CASKATQGRGETQYF.

The chain joins TRBV6-5 to TRBJ2-5; TRBD2 matches 7 bases. Trimming removed 3 bases from V and 11 bases from J; junction bases left unmatched: 15. Germline loops: CDR1 MNHEY, CDR2 SVGAGI. CDR3 size: 15 residues. The CDR3 nucleotides read TGTGCCAGCAGTTATGGTCTCCGGGCGGGGGTCCGTCAGTACTTC. Translated, it gives CASSYGLRAGVRQYF.

This rearrangement joins TRBV5-1 to TRBJ1-2; 9 positions match TRBD1. The germline CDR1 and CDR2 sequences are SGHRS and YFSETQ. The CDR3 runs 15 residues. J was trimmed by 2 bases and V by 5 bases; bases with no gene match: 7. The CDR3 sequence is CASRRTGEANYGYTF. The CDR3 DNA sequence: TGCGCCAGCAGGCGGACAGGGGAAGCAAACTATGGCTACACCTTC.

The J gene is TRBJ1-1, the V gene TRBV5-1; TRBD1 is a possible D gene (5 bases). Trimming cost V 0 bases and J 0 bases, with 9 bases left between them. CDR1 is SGHRS and CDR2 is YFSETQ in the germline V gene. This CDR3 has 15 residues. The CDR3 DNA follows: TGCGCCAGCAGCTTGGCGGGGGGAATGAACACTGAAGCTTTCTTT. It translates to CASSLAGGMNTEAFF.

The chain couples TRBV14 to TRBJ1-4; D not resolved. V lost 4 bases, J lost 4 bases, and 19 bases lay in between. The CDR3 has 17 amino acids. From germline, CDR1 is SGHDN and CDR2 FVKESK. The CDR3 sequence: CASSPRAGNPLNEKLFF. CDR3 nucleotide sequence: TGTGCCAGCAGCCCACGAGCCGGGAACCCACTTAATGAAAAACTGTTTTTT. The complete variable domain, with remaining parts taken from reference TRBV14 and TRBJ1-4, reads EAGVTQFPSHSVIEKGQTVTLRCDPISGHDNLYWYRRVMGKEIKFLLHFVKESKQDESGMPNNRFLAERTGGTYSTLKVQPAELEDSGVYFCASSPRAGNPLNEKLFFGSGTQLSVL.

The chain uses TRBV30 and TRBJ2-4; TRBD1 might be the D (5 bases). V lost 0 bases and J lost 12, with 12 bases in between. The CDR3 is made up of 12 amino acids. Germline V gene data show CDR1 as GTSNPN and CDR2 as SVGIG (reference sequence). CDR3 DNA: TGTGCCTGGAGTGTAGGGGCGTTTAATCAGTACTTC. This encodes CAWSVGAFNQYF.

The V call is TRBV5-1, the J call TRBJ1-1, with TRBD1 matching 7 bases. This CDR3 comprises 14 residues. Germline CDR1 is SGHRS and CDR2 is YFSETQ. Unmatched junction bases numbered 4, after V lost 4 bases and J lost 1 base. The CDR3 sequence: CASSPGTENTEAFF. Written as DNA, the CDR3 is TGCGCCAGCAGCCCCGGGACAGAGAACACTGAAGCTTTCTTT.

The rearrangement uses TRBV3-1 (or the pseudogene TRBV3-2) and TRBJ2-1; D is possibly TRBD1 (6 bases). The length of the CDR3 is 14 residues. V was trimmed by 4 bases and J by 6 bases, leaving 13 bases between them. From germline, CDR1 is LGHDT and CDR2 YNNKEL (reference sequence). In nucleotides, the CDR3 is TGTGCCAGCAGCCTTCCGGGACAAATCAATGAGCAGTTCTTC. This codes for CASSLPGQINEQFF.

This chain links TRBV10-2 with TRBJ2-1; 10 bases are a match to TRBD2. Germline CDR1 and CDR2: WSHSY and SAAADI. V gave up 6 bases and J gave up 6 bases; unmatched junction bases: 8. The CDR3 runs to 15 residues. CDR3 amino acids: CASRGLAGVFNEQFF. In DNA form, the CDR3 reads TGCGCCAGCAGGGGGCTAGCGGGAGTTTTCAATGAGCAGTTCTTC.

The CDR3 nucleotides read TGTGCCAGCAGCTTAGAGGGTAGGGGTAGGTGGGGTAGCAATCAGCCCCAGCATTTT. Translated, it gives CASSLEGRGRWGSNQPQHF. V gene TRBV11-3 combines with J gene TRBJ1-5, with a possible D match to TRBD1 (5 bases). Trimming took off 0 bases at V and 0 bases at J, with 18 bases between the two ends. This CDR3 has 19 amino acids. CDR1 and CDR2 from the germline V gene are SGHNT and YENEEA.

J is TRBJ2-4 and V is TRBV5-6; TRBD1 matches at 7 bases. The ends lost 0 bases at V and 6 bases at J; junction bases unmatched: 6. Germline V CDR1 and CDR2: SGHDT, YYEEEE. CDR3 length: 15 amino acids. This CDR3 reads CASSLGQGLGNIQYF. CDR3 DNA: TGTGCCAGCAGCTTGGGACAGGGTTTGGGAAACATTCAGTACTTC.

This clone has a handful of counts. The V gene is TRBV27, the J gene TRBJ1-1; TRBD1 might be the D (6 bases). The CDR3 is 15 amino acids. Germline lookup yields CDR1 MNHEY and CDR2 SMNVEV (reference sequence). Trimming took off 3 bases at V and 0 bases at J, with 11 bases between the two ends. The CDR3: CASSFLTGMNTEAFF. CDR3 nucleotides: TGTGCCAGCAGTTTTCTGACAGGAATGAACACTGAAGCTTTCTTT.

The rearrangement uses TRBV19 and TRBJ2-2; D unclear. The V gene lost 5 bases and the J gene lost 0 bases, with 7 bases spanning the gap. Per the germline V gene, CDR1 is LNHDA and CDR2 is SQIVND (reference sequence). The CDR3 runs to 14 residues. CDR3 coding DNA: TGTGCCAGTAGTGTGCTAACGAACACCGGGGAGCTGTTTTTT. It is translated as CASSVLTNTGELFF.

The chain combines TRBV5-1 with TRBJ2-1, with 10 bases aligning to TRBD2. The CDR3 contains 15 residues. J gave up 7 bases and V 4 bases, and 8 bases lay outside the gene matches. Germline V gene lookup returns CDR1 SGHRS and CDR2 YFSETQ. The CDR3: CASSPSSGRGNEQFF. The CDR3 coding sequence is TGCGCCAGCAGCCCCTCTAGCGGGAGAGGGAATGAGCAGTTCTTC. The variable domain in full, with the rest retrieved from reference TRBV5-1 and TRBJ2-1, is KAGVTQTPRYLIKTRGQQVTLSCSPISGHRSVSWYQQTPGQGLQFLFEYFSETQRNKGNFPGRFSGRQFSNSRSEMNVSTLELGDSALYLCASSPSSGRGNEQFFGPGTRLTVL.

This chain connects TRBV7-9 to TRBJ2-7, with 8 positions matching TRBD1. This CDR3 has 14 amino acids. Trimming removed 5 bases from V and 5 bases from J; junction bases left unmatched: 8. Per germline, CDR1 SEHNR and CDR2 FQNEAQ (reference sequence). CDR3 DNA sequence: TGTGCCAGCAGCCTCGACAGGGGATCCCACGAGCAGTACTTC. This translates into CASSLDRGSHEQYF.